Below, 31 T cell receptor beta chains from the same sample are listed, as sequenced in a study of control samples from healthy donors and cancer patients. The repertoire was sequenced with immunoSEQ multiplex PCR; TCRdb's copy has only in-frame clones and lacks some. Among some 120,000 clones, approximately 90% were seen once, and the ten largest hold about 9%. The sample taken for sequencing was blood. These receptor sequences come from a man between 18 and 35 years old in good health.

The V gene is TRBV15, the J gene TRBJ1-4; possibly TRBD1 for D (5 bases). The CDR3 is 14 residues long. Looked up from germline, CDR1 is LNHNV and CDR2 is YYDKDF (reference sequence). Trimming took off 8 bases at V and 4 bases at J, with 14 bases between the two ends. This chain's CDR3 is CATVPGYGNEKLFF. The CDR3 DNA reads TGTGCCACCGTCCCAGGGTACGGTAATGAAAAACTGTTTTTT.

The chain recombines TRBV6-4 with TRBJ2-3, with D tentatively TRBD2 (7 bases). CDR1 MRHNA and CDR2 SNTAGT come from the germline V gene. The CDR3 is made up of 14 amino acids. V shed 3 bases and J shed 6 bases, with 13 bases lying between them. DNA for the CDR3: TGTGCCAGCAGTGAGGGGGGGCGGTGGGATACGCAGTATTTT. As protein: CASSEGGRWDTQYF.

The rearrangement links TRBV12-3 or TRBV12-4 to TRBJ2-7, with D unclear. This CDR3 contains 12 residues. V was trimmed by 3 bases and J by 2 bases, leaving 5 bases between them. CDR3 loop: CASSFTAYEQYF. CDR3 nucleotides: TGTGCCAGCAGTTTCACTGCCTACGAGCAGTACTTC.

A note on this clone: The sample holds other DNA sequences that translate to the same CDR3. The chain has TRBV7-9 and TRBJ1-4; the D gene is possibly TRBD1 (5 bases). CDR1 SEHNR and CDR2 FQNEAQ come from the germline V gene (reference sequence). The CDR3 has 14 residues. V was cut by 4 bases and J by 2 bases, with 8 bases left in between. The CDR3 nucleotides read TGTGCCAGCAGCTCCCAGGGTACTAATGAAAAACTGTTTTTT. Translated, it gives CASSSQGTNEKLFF.

This sequence joins TRBV2 and TRBJ2-7; D unclear. Per the germline V gene, CDR1 is SNHLY and CDR2 is FYNNEI. V lost 8 bases, J lost 2 bases, and 13 bases lay in between. This CDR3 spans 13 amino acids. The CDR3 nucleotides read TGTGCCAGCGGGCCAGGATATGCCTACGAGCAGTACTTC. Translated: CASGPGYAYEQYF.

The chain couples TRBV2 to TRBJ1-6; D is unresolved. Germline loops: CDR1 SNHLY, CDR2 FYNNEI. Trimming stripped 7 bases from V and 7 bases from J, with 17 bases between. This CDR3 contains 15 residues. CDR3 coding DNA: TGTGCCAGCAAGGTCATCCGGCAGAACAATTCACCCCTCCACTTT. Translated, it gives CASKVIRQNNSPLHF.

The table lists this clone with a count of one. Other DNA sequences in this specimen translate into the identical CDR3. J is TRBJ1-1 and V is TRBV5-1, with 10 bases aligning to TRBD1. Germline loops: CDR1 SGHRS, CDR2 YFSETQ. The CDR3 is 14 residues long. Losses at the gene ends were 3 bases for V and 5 bases for J; bases not matched to a gene: 4. CDR3 sequence: CASSSGTGETEAFF. CDR3 DNA sequence: TGCGCCAGCAGCTCCGGGACAGGGGAAACTGAAGCTTTCTTT.

The chain is built from TRBV6-1 and TRBJ1-4, with TRBD1 as a possible D gene (6 bases). V was shortened by 2 bases and J by 0 bases, with 16 bases between the two germline ends. CDR3 size: 18 residues. Per the germline V gene, CDR1 is MNHNS and CDR2 is SASEGT. The CDR3 DNA sequence: TGTGCCAGCAGTGAATCCAGGGGACGATATGCAACTAATGAAAAACTGTTTTTT. Translation gives CASSESRGRYATNEKLFF.

V is TRBV30 and J is TRBJ1-4, with no clear D. Deletions cut 3 bases from V and 5 bases from J, with 7 bases between. CDR3 length equals 12 residues. Germline CDR1 GTSNPN, CDR2 SVGIG (reference sequence). The CDR3 loop reads CAWRRQNEKLFF. The CDR3 region has the DNA TGTGCCTGGAGGAGGCAGAATGAAAAACTGTTTTTT.

V and J are TRBV4-1 and TRBJ2-5, with D hard to call. This CDR3 is 13 amino acids long. Germline V gene data show CDR1 as MGHRA and CDR2 as YSYEKL. Trimming pared 1 base from V and 0 bases from J, leaving 3 bases between. The CDR3, as DNA: TGCGCCAGCAGCCAAGGACACCAAGAGACCCAGTACTTC. Residues: CASSQGHQETQYF.

The CDR3 sequence: CASSRLRTTNEKLFF. The DNA for the CDR3 is TGTGCCAGCAGCCGGTTGCGTACAACTAATGAAAAACTGTTTTTT. This chain joins TRBV6-5 and TRBJ1-4; D is unresolved. V lost 6 bases, J lost 0 bases, and 11 bases lay in between. CDR3 size: 15 residues. Germline V gene sequence: CDR1 MNHEY, CDR2 SVGAGI.

This chain joins TRBV9 and TRBJ1-3; D gene unclear. The CDR3 contains 15 residues. Germline-derived CDR1 and CDR2 are SGDLS and YYNGEE. V lost 0 bases to trimming and J lost 4 bases, with 11 bases between them. CDR3 in amino acids: CASSVDIGMGNTIYF. The DNA of the CDR3 is TGTGCCAGCAGCGTAGACATAGGGATGGGAAACACCATATATTTT.

This clone showed up just a few times. V usage is TRBV5-1 and J usage is TRBJ1-2; 9 nucleotides match TRBD1. CDR1 is SGHRS and CDR2 is YFSETQ in the germline V gene. V trimming: 0 bases; J trimming: 0 bases; junction bases outside the gene matches: 15. The CDR3 contains 20 residues. CDR3 coding DNA: TGCGCCAGCAGCTTGGGGACAGGGGTGAGAACCTCGGGGACTAACTATGGCTACACCTTC. Protein sequence: CASSLGTGVRTSGTNYGYTF.

The genes are TRBV7-8 and TRBJ1-4; D might be TRBD1 (5 bases). CDR1 is SGHVS, CDR2 FQNEAQ, per germline. V shed 5 bases and J shed 7 bases, with 20 bases lying between them. The CDR3 totals 16 residues. Here the CDR3 DNA reads TGTGCCAGCAGCCCCCAACGGGACTTAAGGGGTGAAAAACTGTTTTTT. Its protein product is CASSPQRDLRGEKLFF.

The V call is TRBV5-6, the J call TRBJ1-3; D may be TRBD1 (5 bases). The CDR3 runs 15 residues. Looked up from germline, CDR1 is SGHDT and CDR2 is YYEEEE. Trimming pared 2 bases from V and 4 bases from J, leaving 13 bases between. The CDR3 spells CASSFSLGAGNTIYF. CDR3 coding DNA: TGTGCCAGCAGCTTCAGTTTAGGGGCCGGAAACACCATATATTTT.

This chain connects TRBV5-1 to TRBJ1-2; no clear D gene. V was clipped by 2 bases and J by 2 bases, with 7 bases between them. The CDR3 is 13 amino acids. Germline CDR1 is SGHRS and CDR2 is YFSETQ. CDR3 nucleotides: TGCGCCAGCAGCTTAGGAGGGAACTATGGCTACACCTTC. Translation: CASSLGGNYGYTF.

The chain is built from TRBV24-1 and TRBJ2-7; possibly TRBD1 for D (6 bases). The CDR3 extends over 14 amino acids. Germline values: CDR1 KGHDR, CDR2 SFDVKD. V was shortened by 8 bases and J by 4 bases, with 17 bases between the two germline ends. The CDR3 loop is CATISGSRGYEQYF. Written as DNA, the CDR3 is TGTGCCACCATCTCCGGTAGCAGGGGTTACGAGCAGTACTTC.

The chain employs TRBV9 and TRBJ1-2; D is ambiguous. In germline, CDR1 is SGDLS, CDR2 YYNGEE. This CDR3 spans 15 amino acids. Deletions cut 0 bases from V and 4 bases from J, with 13 bases between. The CDR3 spells CASSVDLEGSYGYTF. In nucleotides, the CDR3 is TGTGCCAGCAGCGTAGATCTCGAGGGCAGCTATGGCTACACCTTC.

This chain links TRBV2 with TRBJ1-1; D ambiguous. The V end lost 3 bases, the J end lost 1 base, and 9 bases lay between the germline ends. From germline, CDR1 is SNHLY and CDR2 FYNNEI. The CDR3 has 14 residues. Here the CDR3 DNA reads TGTGCCAGCAGTGACGGTTGGGGGAACACTGAAGCTTTCTTT. Amino acid sequence: CASSDGWGNTEAFF.

The rearrangement joins TRBV5-1 to TRBJ1-1; a weak D match, TRBD1 (5 bases). Trimming cost V 4 bases and J 2 bases, with 12 bases left between them. CDR1 is SGHRS, CDR2 YFSETQ, per germline. CDR3 length: 14 residues. For the CDR3, the DNA is TGCGCCAGCAGCCTCTTCGACAGTAACACTGAAGCTTTCTTT. It yields the protein CASSLFDSNTEAFF.

The chain carries TRBV11-2 and TRBJ1-2; perhaps TRBD1 as D (5 bases). Per germline, CDR1 SGHAT and CDR2 FQNNGV. The CDR3 length is 14 residues. V was pared by 5 bases and J by 8 bases, with 18 bases between. The CDR3 nucleotides are TGTGCCAGCAGCCCCAGGTGGGGATGGGGCGGCTACACCTTC. It encodes CASSPRWGWGGYTF.

CDR3 region: CASSQTGTSAFGQYF. The CDR3 coding sequence is TGTGCCAGCAGCCAAACCGGGACTAGTGCCTTCGGGCAGTACTTC. The genes are TRBV3-1 (or the pseudogene TRBV3-2) and TRBJ2-7; 8 bases match TRBD2. This CDR3 comprises 15 residues. Germline values: CDR1 LGHDT, CDR2 YNNKEL (reference sequence). Trimming took 2 bases from V and 9 from J; bases not matched to a gene: 12.

V gene TRBV5-1 combines with J gene TRBJ2-7; no firm D call. Per the germline V gene, CDR1 is SGHRS and CDR2 is YFSETQ. The CDR3 is made up of 14 amino acids. Trimming shortened V by 0 bases and J by 0 bases, and 7 bases separated the two germline ends. As DNA, the CDR3 is TGCGCCAGCAGCTTGGACCCATACTCCTACGAGCAGTACTTC. Its translation is CASSLDPYSYEQYF.

This rearrangement joins TRBV5-5 to TRBJ2-5, with TRBD2 matching 7 bases. Losses at the gene ends were 0 bases for V and 0 bases for J; bases not matched to a gene: 5. CDR1 SGHKS and CDR2 YYEKEE come from the germline V gene (reference sequence). The CDR3 extends over 16 amino acids. The CDR3 nucleotides are TGTGCCAGCAGCTTGGTATGGCGGGGGAACCAAGAGACCCAGTACTTC. Translation gives CASSLVWRGNQETQYF.

The chain is built from TRBV5-4 and TRBJ2-3; D not resolved. Germline V gene sequence: CDR1 SGHNT, CDR2 YYREEE (reference sequence). Between the trimmed V and J ends, which lost 4 bases and 3 bases, there was a span of 6 bases. This CDR3 region has 12 residues. The CDR3 DNA sequence: TGTGCCAGCAGCCAGCAGACAGATACGCAGTATTTT. Encoded protein: CASSQQTDTQYF.

The V call is TRBV6-4, the J call TRBJ2-3; D unresolved. The V gene's germline CDR1 is MRHNA and CDR2 SNTAGT. This CDR3 is built from 16 residues. The V end was cut by 3 bases, the J end by 0 bases, with 13 bases between. The CDR3 DNA is TGTGCCAGCAGTGAGACTGGAAAAGCTAGCACAGATACGCAGTATTTT. It yields the protein CASSETGKASTDTQYF.

The V and J genes are TRBV9 and TRBJ1-1; D possibly corresponds to TRBD1 (6 bases). The CDR3 consists of 13 residues. CDR1 is SGDLS, CDR2 YYNGEE, per germline. Trimming cost V 0 bases and J 5 bases, with 8 bases left between them. CDR3 sequence reads: CASSVGGRTEAFF. In nucleotides, the CDR3 is TGTGCCAGCAGCGTAGGGGGGCGAACTGAAGCTTTCTTT.

This chain links TRBV5-5 with TRBJ2-7; a weak D match, TRBD1 (6 bases). V was trimmed by 2 bases and J by 2 bases, leaving 11 bases between them. Germline-derived CDR1 and CDR2 are SGHKS and YYEKEE (reference sequence). This CDR3 spans 14 amino acids. CDR3 sequence: CASSFVDSAYEQYF. The CDR3 nucleotides read TGTGCCAGCAGCTTTGTGGACAGCGCCTACGAGCAGTACTTC.

The V gene is TRBV19, the J gene TRBJ1-2, with D possibly being TRBD1 (6 bases). Germline V CDR1 and CDR2: LNHDA, SQIVND (reference sequence). Between the trimmed V and J ends, which lost 8 bases and 6 bases, there was a span of 13 bases. The CDR3 is 12 amino acids. For the CDR3, the DNA is TGTGCCAGTGTGGGAGCAGGGGATGGCTACACCTTC. Translated, it gives CASVGAGDGYTF.

The V gene is TRBV4-1, the J gene TRBJ2-7; unclear D gene. Germline V gives CDR1 MGHRA, CDR2 YSYEKL. The length of the CDR3 is 15 residues. With 4 bases removed from V and 7 bases from J, the gap between germline ends came to 20 bases. This chain's CDR3 is CASSPGLTRFQEQYF. CDR3 nucleotide sequence: TGCGCCAGCAGCCCTGGGCTTACACGGTTTCAGGAGCAGTACTTC.

This clone was observed a single time. This rearrangement joins TRBV18 to TRBJ1-4, with D perhaps TRBD1 (5 bases). CDR1 is KGHSH, CDR2 LQKENI, per germline. The CDR3 loop spans 15 amino acids. Trimming stripped 2 bases from V and 7 bases from J, with 14 bases between. The CDR3 DNA reads as TGTGCCAGCTCACCAACCGGGCAGGGCGGTGAAAAACTGTTTTTT. Protein: CASSPTGQGGEKLFF.